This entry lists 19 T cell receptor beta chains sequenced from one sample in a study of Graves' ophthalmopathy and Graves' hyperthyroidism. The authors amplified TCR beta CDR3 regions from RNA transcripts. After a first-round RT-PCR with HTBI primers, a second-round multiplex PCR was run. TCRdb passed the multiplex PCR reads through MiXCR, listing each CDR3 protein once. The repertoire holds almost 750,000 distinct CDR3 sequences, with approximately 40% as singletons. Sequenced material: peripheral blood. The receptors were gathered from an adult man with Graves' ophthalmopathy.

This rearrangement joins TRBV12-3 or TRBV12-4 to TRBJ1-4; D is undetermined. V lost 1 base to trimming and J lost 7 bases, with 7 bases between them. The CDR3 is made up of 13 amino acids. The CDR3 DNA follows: TGTGCCAGCAGTTTAGAAGTCTTTGAAAAACTGTTTTTT. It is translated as CASSLEVFEKLFF.

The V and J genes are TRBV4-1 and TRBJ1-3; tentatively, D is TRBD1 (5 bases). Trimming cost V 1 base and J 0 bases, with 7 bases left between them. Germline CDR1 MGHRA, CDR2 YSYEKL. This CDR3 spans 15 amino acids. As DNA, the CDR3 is TGCGCCAGCAGCCAAGGGAGGGGCTCTGGAAACACCATATATTTT. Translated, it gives CASSQGRGSGNTIYF.

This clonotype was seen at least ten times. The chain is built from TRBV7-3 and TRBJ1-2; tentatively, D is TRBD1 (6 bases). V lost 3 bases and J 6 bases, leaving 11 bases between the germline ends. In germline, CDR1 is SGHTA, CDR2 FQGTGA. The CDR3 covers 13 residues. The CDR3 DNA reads TGTGCCAGCAGCTTCGGACAGAGCAATGGCTACACCTTC. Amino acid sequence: CASSFGQSNGYTF.

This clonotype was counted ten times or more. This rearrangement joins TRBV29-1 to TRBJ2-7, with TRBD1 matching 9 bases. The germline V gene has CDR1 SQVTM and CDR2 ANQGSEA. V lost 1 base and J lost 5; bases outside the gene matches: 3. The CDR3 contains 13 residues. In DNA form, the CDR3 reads TGCAGCGTTGAAGCTGGACAGGGGAACGAGCAGTACTTC. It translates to CSVEAGQGNEQYF.

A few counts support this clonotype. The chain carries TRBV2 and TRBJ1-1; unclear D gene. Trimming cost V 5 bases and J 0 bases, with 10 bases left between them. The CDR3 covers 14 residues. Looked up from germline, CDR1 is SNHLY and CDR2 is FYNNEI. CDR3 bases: TGTGCCAGCAGTTTAGCGCATGTGAACACTGAAGCTTTCTTT. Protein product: CASSLAHVNTEAFF.

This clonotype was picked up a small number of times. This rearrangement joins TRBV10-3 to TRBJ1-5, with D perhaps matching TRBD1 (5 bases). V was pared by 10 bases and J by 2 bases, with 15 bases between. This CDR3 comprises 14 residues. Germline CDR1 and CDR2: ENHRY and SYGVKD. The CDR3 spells CASTGTAGNQPQHF. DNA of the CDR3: TGTGCCAGCACCGGGACGGCGGGCAATCAGCCCCAGCATTTT.

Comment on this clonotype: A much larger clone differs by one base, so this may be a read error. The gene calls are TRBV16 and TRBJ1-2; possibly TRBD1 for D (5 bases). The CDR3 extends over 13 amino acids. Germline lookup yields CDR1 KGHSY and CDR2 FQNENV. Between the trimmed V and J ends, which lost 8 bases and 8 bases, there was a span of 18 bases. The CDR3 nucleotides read TGTGCCAGCGGCAGGGACCCTGCTAACGGCTACACCTTC. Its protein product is CASGRDPANGYTF.

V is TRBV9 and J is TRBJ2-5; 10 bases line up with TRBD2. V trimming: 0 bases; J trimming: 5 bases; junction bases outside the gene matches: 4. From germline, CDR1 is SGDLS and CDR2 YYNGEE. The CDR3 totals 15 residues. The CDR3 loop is CASSVALAGAETQYF. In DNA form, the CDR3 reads TGTGCCAGCAGCGTAGCCCTAGCGGGAGCGGAGACCCAGTACTTC.

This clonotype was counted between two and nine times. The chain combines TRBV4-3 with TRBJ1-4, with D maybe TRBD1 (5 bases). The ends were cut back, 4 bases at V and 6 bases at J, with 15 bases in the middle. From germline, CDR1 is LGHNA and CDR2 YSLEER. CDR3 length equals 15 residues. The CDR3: CASSLGALEDEKLFF. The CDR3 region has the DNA TGCGCCAGCAGCCTCGGGGCCCTCGAGGATGAAAAACTGTTTTTT.

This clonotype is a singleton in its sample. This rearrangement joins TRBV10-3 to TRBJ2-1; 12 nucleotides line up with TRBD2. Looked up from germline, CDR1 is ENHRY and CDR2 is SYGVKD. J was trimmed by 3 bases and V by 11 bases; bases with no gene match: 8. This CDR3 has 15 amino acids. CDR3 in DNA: TGTGCCGTGACTAGCGGGAGAGATCGCTACAATGAGCAGTTCTTC. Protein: CAVTSGRDRYNEQFF.

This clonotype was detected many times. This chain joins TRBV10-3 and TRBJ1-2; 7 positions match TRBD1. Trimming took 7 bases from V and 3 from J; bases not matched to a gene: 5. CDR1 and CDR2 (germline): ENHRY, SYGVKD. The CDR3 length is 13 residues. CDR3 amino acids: CAIMGDRDYGYTF. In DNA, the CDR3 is TGTGCCATCATGGGAGACAGGGACTATGGCTACACCTTC.

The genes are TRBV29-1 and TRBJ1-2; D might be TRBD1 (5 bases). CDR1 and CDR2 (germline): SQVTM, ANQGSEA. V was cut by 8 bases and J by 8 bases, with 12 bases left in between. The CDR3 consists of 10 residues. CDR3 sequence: CSSDRGGYTF. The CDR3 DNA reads TGCAGCTCCGACCGGGGCGGCTACACCTTC.

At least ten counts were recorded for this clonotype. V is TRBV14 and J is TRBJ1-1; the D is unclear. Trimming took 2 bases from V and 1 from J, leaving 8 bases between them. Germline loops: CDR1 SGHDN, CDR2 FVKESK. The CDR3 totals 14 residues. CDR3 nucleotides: TGTGCCAGCAGCCAAACGGGGAGGAACACTGAAGCTTTCTTT. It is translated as CASSQTGRNTEAFF.

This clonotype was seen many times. The DNA of the CDR3 is TGTGCCAGCAGCTTAGATCCATACCTAGGGCAGTACTTC. Encoded protein: CASSLDPYLGQYF. The V call is TRBV7-9, the J call TRBJ2-7, with D uncertain. The CDR3 length is 13 residues. Germline CDR1 is SEHNR and CDR2 is FQNEAQ (reference sequence). V lost 1 base to trimming and J lost 9 bases, with 13 bases between them.

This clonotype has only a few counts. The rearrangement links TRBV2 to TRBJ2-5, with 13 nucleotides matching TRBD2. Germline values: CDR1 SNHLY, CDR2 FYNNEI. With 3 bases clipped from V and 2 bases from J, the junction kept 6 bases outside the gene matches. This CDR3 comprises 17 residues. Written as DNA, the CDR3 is TGTGCCAGCAGTGAGGCGAGACTAGCGGGGGGTCAAGAGACCCAGTACTTC. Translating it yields CASSEARLAGGQETQYF.

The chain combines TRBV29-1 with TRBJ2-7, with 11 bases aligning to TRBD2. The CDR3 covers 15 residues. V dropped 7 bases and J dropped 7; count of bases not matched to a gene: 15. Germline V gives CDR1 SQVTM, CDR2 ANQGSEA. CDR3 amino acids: CSAPRVAGGMNEQYF. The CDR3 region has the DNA TGCAGCGCCCCACGCGTAGCGGGGGGGATGAATGAGCAGTACTTC.

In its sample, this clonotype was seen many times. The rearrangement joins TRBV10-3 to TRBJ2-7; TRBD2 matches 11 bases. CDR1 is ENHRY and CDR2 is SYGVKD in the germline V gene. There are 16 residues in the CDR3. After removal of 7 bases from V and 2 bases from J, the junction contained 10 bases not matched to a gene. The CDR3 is CAITSPGTSGTYEQYF. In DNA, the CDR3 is TGTGCCATCACCTCTCCCGGGACTAGCGGCACCTACGAGCAGTACTTC.

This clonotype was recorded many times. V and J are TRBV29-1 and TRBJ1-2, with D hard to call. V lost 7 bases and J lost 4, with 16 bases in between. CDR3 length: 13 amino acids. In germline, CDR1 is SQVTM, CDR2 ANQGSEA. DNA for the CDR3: TGCAGCGCGGTAGGCGGGTTGGGCTATGGCTACACCTTC. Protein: CSAVGGLGYGYTF.

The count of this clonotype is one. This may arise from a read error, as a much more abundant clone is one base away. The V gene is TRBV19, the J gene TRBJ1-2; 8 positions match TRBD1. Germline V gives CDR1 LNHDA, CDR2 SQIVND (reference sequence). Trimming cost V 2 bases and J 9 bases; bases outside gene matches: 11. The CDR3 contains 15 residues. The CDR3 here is CASSIPGQASGSYTF. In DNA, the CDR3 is TGTGCCAGTAGTATACCGGGACAGGCGTCCGGGAGCTACACCTTC.